Listed below are T cell receptor beta chains from one sample, sequenced in a study of blood T cell repertoires in COVID-19. TCRdb's copy holds only in-frame clones and misses some; the assay was immunoSEQ multiplex PCR. The table records under 20,000 clones, roughly 80% of them present only once. Sequenced sample: peripheral blood. These receptors were taken from a man of 80 years or more with acute or convalescent COVID-19. The CDR3 runs from the conserved cysteine through the conserved F or W. D genes are given only for firm matches. A row's size may be missing; if present it is once, few, many or a size class.

size	D	V	J	length	CDR3	DNA
-	TRBD2	TRBV7-2	TRBJ2-7	15	CASSLYGGDSYEQYF	TGTGCCAGCAGCTTATACGGGGGGGACTCCTACGAGCAGTACTTC
-	TRBD2	TRBV7-3	TRBJ2-1	15	CASSPTSGAGNEQFF	TGTGCCAGCAGCCCCACTAGCGGGGCTGGAAATGAGCAGTTCTTC
-	TRBD2	TRBV11-2	TRBJ2-5	16	CASSLGLAGVPSAQYF	TGTGCCAGCAGCTTGGGTCTGGCGGGGGTCCCCTCGGCCCAGTACTTC
-	TRBD1	TRBV5-1	TRBJ1-4	17	CASSLGGRGRTNEKLFF	TGCGCCAGCAGCTTGGGCGGCAGGGGGAGGACTAATGAAAAACTGTTTTTT
-	TRBD1	TRBV6-6	TRBJ2-3	15	CASSPATGGTDTQYF	TGTGCCAGCAGTCCAGCGACAGGGGGCACAGATACGCAGTATTTT
-	TRBD1	TRBV7-9	TRBJ1-4	14	CASSSGTGLEKLFF	TGTGCCAGCAGCTCCGGGACAGGGCTTGAAAAACTGTTTTTT
-	-	TRBV11-1	TRBJ1-2	14	CASSLSSGPYGYTF	TGTGCCAGCAGCTTAAGTTCGGGTCCCTATGGCTACACCTTC
-	TRBD1	TRBV7-3	TRBJ2-2	15	CASSTTGGYTGELFF	TGTGCCAGCAGCACCACAGGGGGCTACACCGGGGAGCTGTTTTTT
-	-	TRBV5-1	TRBJ1-4	19	CASSLGFVSGSATNEKLFF	TGCGCCAGCAGCTTGGGGTTCGTTAGCGGGTCTGCAACTAATGAAAAACTGTTTTTT
-	-	TRBV20-1	TRBJ1-1	11	CSAEGQFEAFF	TGCAGTGCTGAAGGACAGTTTGAAGCTTTCTTT
-	TRBD2	TRBV11-2	TRBJ2-4	12	CASSATSGVKYF	TGTGCCAGCAGCGCCACGAGCGGGGTTAAGTACTTC
-	TRBD1	TRBV6-2/TRBV6-3	TRBJ2-7	14	CASSSWTGTYEQYF	TGTGCCAGCAGTTCCTGGACAGGTACCTACGAGCAGTACTTC
-	TRBD1	TRBV25-1	TRBJ1-1	13	CASSQGENTEAFF	TGTGCCAGCAGTCAGGGGGAGAACACTGAAGCTTTCTTT
-	TRBD1	TRBV7-9	TRBJ1-2	15	CASNTKGQEGDGYTF	TGTGCCAGCAATACGAAGGGACAGGAGGGTGATGGCTACACCTTC
-	-	TRBV27	TRBJ1-1	14	CASSLEGLNTEAFF	TGTGCCAGCAGTTTGGAGGGCCTGAACACTGAAGCTTTCTTT
-	TRBD1	TRBV27	TRBJ1-2	13	CASRTDRAYGYTF	TGTGCCAGCAGGACGGACAGGGCGTATGGCTACACCTTC
-	-	TRBV7-2	TRBJ1-4	15	CASSLSQLSNEKLFF	TGTGCCAGCAGCTTAAGCCAACTGTCTAATGAAAAACTGTTTTTT
-	TRBD1	TRBV6-5	TRBJ1-2	15	CASSYRGTGGRGYTF	TGTGCCAGCAGTTACCGAGGGACAGGGGGACGGGGCTACACCTTC
-	TRBD1	TRBV29-1	TRBJ1-6	13	CSDQSRGHSPLHF	TGCAGCGATCAAAGCAGGGGGCACTCACCCCTCCACTTT
-	TRBD1	TRBV6-1	TRBJ1-3	15	CASSEYRGVSDTIYF	TGTGCCAGCAGTGAATACAGGGGGGTATCGGACACCATATATTTT
-	-	TRBV5-1	TRBJ1-1	14	CASSSTTASTEAFF	TGCGCCAGCAGCAGTACGACAGCGAGCACTGAAGCTTTCTTT
-	TRBD2	TRBV7-2	TRBJ2-7	14	CASSTLAGGNEQYF	TGTGCCAGCAGCACACTAGCGGGGGGTAACGAGCAGTACTTC
-	-	TRBV6-5	TRBJ2-3	15	CASPRTNTSTDTQYF	TGTGCCAGCCCCAGGACAAACACTAGCACAGATACGCAGTATTTT
-	-	TRBV7-6	TRBJ2-7	14	CASSLPAGSSVQYF	TGTGCCAGCAGCTTACCCGCCGGGTCGAGCGTGCAGTACTTC
once	TRBD1	TRBV7-9	TRBJ1-6	14	CASSEQGANSPLHF	TGTGCCAGCAGCGAACAGGGGGCTAATTCACCCCTCCACTTT
few	-	TRBV11-2	TRBJ1-1	16	CASSPKLGGGRTEAFF	TGTGCCAGCAGCCCCAAATTGGGGGGGGGTCGCACTGAAGCTTTCTTT
-	-	TRBV6-2/TRBV6-3	TRBJ1-5	15	CASSYYGNSNQPQHF	TGTGCCAGCAGTTATTACGGGAATAGCAATCAGCCCCAGCATTTT
-	-	TRBV11-2	TRBJ2-5	16	CASSPRWGGGEETQYF	TGTGCCAGCAGCCCCCGGTGGGGGGGCGGGGAAGAGACCCAGTACTTC
once	TRBD1	TRBV19	TRBJ1-5	20	CASRIEAGGQTGWRNQPQHF	TGTGCCAGTAGGATTGAAGCCGGGGGACAGACAGGTTGGCGCAATCAGCCCCAGCATTTT
-	TRBD1	TRBV30	TRBJ1-2	14	CAWSRDRQKGGYTF	TGTGCCTGGAGCCGGGACAGGCAAAAAGGTGGCTACACCTTC
-	TRBD1	TRBV6-6	TRBJ2-7	15	CASSYRGGRGREQYF	TGTGCCAGCAGTTACCGAGGGGGCAGGGGGCGCGAGCAGTACTTC
-	TRBD1	TRBV6-2/TRBV6-3	TRBJ1-5	18	CASSPPPFRGYSNQPQHF	TGTGCCAGCAGCCCACCACCCTTCAGGGGGTATAGCAATCAGCCCCAGCATTTT
-	-	TRBV7-2	TRBJ2-5	14	CASYRGGSEETQYF	TGTGCCAGCTATAGGGGGGGCAGTGAAGAGACCCAGTACTTC
few	-	TRBV5-5	TRBJ1-5	13	CASSLALNQPQHF	TGTGCCAGCAGCTTGGCCCTCAATCAGCCCCAGCATTTT
-	TRBD1	TRBV7-9	TRBJ2-2	13	CASSDRVGGELFF	TGTGCCAGCAGCGACAGGGTTGGCGGGGAGCTGTTTTTT
-	TRBD1	TRBV7-9	TRBJ2-1	17	CASSSQTGTAAYNEQFF	TGTGCCAGCAGCTCACAAACCGGGACAGCCGCCTACAATGAGCAGTTCTTC
-	TRBD1	TRBV7-2	TRBJ1-2	13	CASSSGQGYGYTF	TGTGCCAGCAGCTCTGGACAGGGCTATGGCTACACCTTC
once	-	TRBV6-5	TRBJ1-2	13	CASSYTSGYGYTF	TGTGCCAGCAGTTACACTTCGGGGTATGGCTACACCTTC
few	TRBD2	TRBV4-1	TRBJ2-1	18	CASSAHGTSGGLGYEQFF	TGCGCCAGCAGCGCCCATGGGACTAGCGGGGGCTTAGGCTATGAGCAGTTCTTC
-	-	TRBV2	TRBJ1-4	15	CASRGIGITNEKLFF	TGTGCCAGCAGGGGCATCGGCATTACTAATGAAAAACTGTTTTTT
-	-	TRBV12-3/TRBV12-4	TRBJ1-4	13	CASKRASRGKLFF	TGTGCCAGTAAACGGGCCTCAAGGGGAAAACTGTTTTTT
-	-	TRBV7-2	TRBJ2-1	13	CASSLRPRGEQFF	TGTGCCAGCAGCTTAAGGCCCCGGGGTGAGCAGTTCTTC
-	-	TRBV5-6	TRBJ2-3	13	CASSPAPGDTQYF	TGTGCCAGCAGCCCCGCCCCCGGGGATACGCAGTATTTT
-	-	TRBV7-9	TRBJ1-1	14	CASSLEFGGTEAFF	TGTGCCAGCAGCTTAGAGTTCGGGGGCACTGAAGCTTTCTTT
-	TRBD1	TRBV19	TRBJ1-3	17	CASRRDSYAYSGNTIYF	TGTGCCAGTAGGCGGGACAGCTACGCTTACTCTGGAAACACCATATATTTT
-	-	TRBV9	TRBJ2-4	16	CASSSSGKGLGNIQYF	TGTGCCAGCAGCTCTAGTGGTAAGGGGCTCGGAAACATTCAGTACTTC